Below, 21 T cell receptor beta chains from the same sample are listed, as sequenced in a study of T cells after yellow fever vaccination. TCRdb independently ran MiXCR on the 5' RACE reads; one entry per CDR3 protein. The sample lists about 240,000 distinct CDR3 sequences, 6.5% to 8.5% occurring once. The sequencing used CD4+ T cells sorted from PBMCs, collected 15 days after the yellow fever booster vaccination. Every receptor here comes from a man in his thirties or forties who received the YFV17D yellow fever vaccine.

This clonotype has more than one count but fewer than ten. The chain uses TRBV13 and TRBJ1-1; D is perhaps TRBD1 (5 bases). The CDR3 covers 16 residues. Trimming cost V 9 bases and J 1 base, with 21 bases left between them. From germline, CDR1 is PRHDT and CDR2 FYEKMQ (reference sequence). The CDR3 coding sequence is TGTGCCAGTGGCAACCAGGGACCCGTACGGAACACTGAAGCTTTCTTT. This translates into CASGNQGPVRNTEAFF.

In its sample, this clonotype was seen a few times. The V call is TRBV10-3, the J call TRBJ1-5, with 7 bases identical to TRBD1. Germline CDR1 reads ENHRY; CDR2 reads SYGVKD. Trimming cost V 4 bases and J 4 bases; bases outside gene matches: 4. This CDR3 has 14 amino acids. CDR3 in DNA: TGTGCCATCAGTGGCCAGGGGGGGAATCAGCCCCAGCATTTT. Translating it yields CAISGQGGNQPQHF.

V usage is TRBV20-1 and J usage is TRBJ2-3; D possibly corresponds to TRBD1 (5 bases). With 2 bases removed from V and 2 bases from J, the gap between germline ends came to 11 bases. Germline V gives CDR1 DFQATT, CDR2 SNEGSKA (reference sequence). The CDR3 totals 14 residues. CDR3 residues: CSARWFGHTDTQYF. The CDR3 DNA sequence: TGCAGTGCTAGATGGTTTGGACACACAGATACGCAGTATTTT.

This clonotype was seen repeatedly, ten times or more. This chain uses TRBV5-1 with TRBJ2-5, with 7 bases matching TRBD1. The CDR3 is 18 amino acids. J was trimmed by 2 bases and V by 2 bases; bases with no gene match: 15. Per germline, CDR1 SGHRS and CDR2 YFSETQ. CDR3 nucleotide sequence: TGCGCCAGCAGCTTCTCGACCTTTACCGGGACAGAACAAGAGACCCAGTACTTC. Its translation is CASSFSTFTGTEQETQYF.

This clonotype was seen repeatedly, ten times or more. The V call is TRBV11-2, the J call TRBJ2-3; TRBD1 agrees at 9 bases. The CDR3 loop spans 19 amino acids. The V gene end was trimmed by 1 base and the J gene end by 1 base; junction bases not matched to a gene: 12. Germline loops: CDR1 SGHAT, CDR2 FQNNGV. For the CDR3, the DNA is TGTGCCAGCAGCTTAGTGGGGAGACAGGGGACAGGGCGCACAGATACGCAGTATTTT. Protein sequence: CASSLVGRQGTGRTDTQYF.

This clonotype came up a few times. The chain couples TRBV12-3 or TRBV12-4 to TRBJ1-5; D gene ambiguous. This CDR3 contains 13 residues. V was shortened by 7 bases and J by 4 bases, with 11 bases between the two germline ends. CDR3 in DNA: TGTGCCAGCATGCGCAGGATAAATCAGCCCCAGCATTTT. It yields the protein CASMRRINQPQHF.

Only a few counts were recorded for this clonotype. The chain combines TRBV3-1 with TRBJ1-4; D not certain. The V and J ends lost 4 bases and 1 base respectively, with 7 bases between them. Germline V gene data show CDR1 as LGHDT and CDR2 as YNNKEL (reference sequence). CDR3 length equals 14 residues. The CDR3 sequence: CASSLRQTNEKLFF. The DNA for the CDR3 is TGTGCCAGCAGCCTGCGTCAAACTAATGAAAAACTGTTTTTT.

The chain couples TRBV20-1 to TRBJ2-3; 8 nucleotides match TRBD2. Unmatched junction bases numbered 9, after V lost 1 base and J lost 9 bases. This CDR3 is 14 amino acids long. From germline, CDR1 is DFQATT and CDR2 SNEGSKA (reference sequence). CDR3 bases: TGCAGTGCTAGAGTTCCGGGAGGGCCTGTCACGCAGTATTTT. Translating it yields CSARVPGGPVTQYF.

Comments on this clonotype: With a much larger clone just one base away, this may be a read error. This sequence joins TRBV7-8 and TRBJ2-3; D unresolved. The germline V and J ends were trimmed by 2 bases and 0 bases, with 9 bases remaining between them. CDR3 length equals 15 residues. CDR1 and CDR2 (germline): SGHVS, FQNEAQ. The CDR3 here is CASSLNAISTDTQYF. CDR3 in DNA: TGTGCCAGCAGCTTAAATGCGATTAGCACAGATACGCAGTATTTT.

V usage is TRBV14 and J usage is TRBJ1-6; D possibly corresponds to TRBD1 (5 bases). The CDR3 has 16 residues. Per the germline V gene, CDR1 is SGHDN and CDR2 is FVKESK. Trimming shortened V by 0 bases and J by 7 bases, and 13 bases separated the two germline ends. The CDR3 nucleotides read TGTGCCAGCAGCCAAGATTATGACAGTTTCAATTCACCCCTCCACTTT. This codes for CASSQDYDSFNSPLHF.

This clonotype appeared a few times. The V gene is TRBV7-2, the J gene TRBJ2-3; a possible D gene is TRBD2 (5 bases). The CDR3 is 13 residues long. CDR1 is SGHTA and CDR2 is FQGNSA in the germline V gene. The ends were cut back, 0 bases at V and 5 bases at J, with 6 bases in the middle. The CDR3 sequence: CASSLAREDTQYF. CDR3 DNA: TGTGCCAGCAGCTTAGCTCGGGAAGATACGCAGTATTTT.

V and J are TRBV10-3 and TRBJ2-7, with D maybe TRBD2 (6 bases). Germline CDR1 reads ENHRY; CDR2 reads SYGVKD. The CDR3 length is 12 residues. With 7 bases removed from V and 4 bases from J, the gap between germline ends came to 11 bases. The CDR3 protein is CAIIGSGYEQYF. The CDR3 DNA reads as TGTGCCATCATCGGGAGCGGGTACGAGCAGTACTTC.

CDR3 bases: TGTGCCAGCACCCTACAGCGGATCGGGAACACCGGGGAGCTGTTTTTT. This codes for CASTLQRIGNTGELFF. This rearrangement joins TRBV2 to TRBJ2-2; a weak D match, TRBD2 (5 bases). Germline V gives CDR1 SNHLY, CDR2 FYNNEI. V was clipped by 7 bases and J by 1 base, with 16 bases between them. The CDR3 loop spans 16 amino acids.

This clonotype was observed a handful of times. The chain is built from TRBV20-1 and TRBJ2-2, with 7 bases lining up with TRBD1. The CDR3 loop spans 14 amino acids. Germline V gene sequence: CDR1 DFQATT, CDR2 SNEGSKA (reference sequence). The V segment lost 0 bases and the J segment 7 bases; nucleotides outside the gene matches: 5. CDR3 residues: CSARDAGGVGELFF. CDR3 nucleotides: TGCAGTGCTAGAGATGCAGGGGGTGTCGGGGAGCTGTTTTTT.

This clonotype was seen many times. V and J are TRBV19 and TRBJ2-1, with 7 bases matching TRBD2. Germline CDR1 and CDR2: LNHDA and SQIVND (reference sequence). There are 14 residues in the CDR3. With 3 bases clipped from V and 8 bases from J, the junction kept 7 bases outside the gene matches. In DNA form, the CDR3 reads TGTGCCAGTAGTATGACGTGGCGGGAGCATGAGCAGTTCTTC. Residues: CASSMTWREHEQFF.

This clonotype was observed at least ten times. The chain employs TRBV7-8 and TRBJ2-1; D remains unclear. The CDR3 runs to 15 residues. Germline V gene lookup returns CDR1 SGHVS and CDR2 FQNEAQ. V lost 1 base, J lost 0 bases, and 7 bases lay in between. CDR3 in amino acids: CASSLGSSSYNEQFF. The DNA of the CDR3 is TGTGCCAGCAGCTTAGGGTCGAGCTCCTACAATGAGCAGTTCTTC.

This clonotype was observed a handful of times. The genes are TRBV9 and TRBJ2-1, with D hard to call. Trimming cost V 2 bases and J 10 bases, with 16 bases left between them. The CDR3 loop spans 14 amino acids. Germline CDR1 reads SGDLS; CDR2 reads YYNGEE. The CDR3 region is CASSVAEWAHEQFF. CDR3 DNA: TGTGCCAGCAGCGTTGCAGAGTGGGCGCACGAGCAGTTCTTC.

This sequence joins TRBV20-1 and TRBJ1-5; D call uncertain. The CDR3 loop spans 14 amino acids. The V and J ends lost 1 base and 4 bases respectively, with 11 bases between them. Germline CDR1 is DFQATT and CDR2 is SNEGSKA (reference sequence). This CDR3 is CSARALGWNQPQHF. In DNA form, the CDR3 reads TGCAGTGCTAGAGCCCTGGGGTGGAATCAGCCCCAGCATTTT.

The chain carries TRBV7-2 and TRBJ2-2; D is unresolved. V was cut by 5 bases and J by 7 bases, with 11 bases left in between. Germline V CDR1 and CDR2: SGHTA, FQGNSA. The CDR3 consists of 13 residues. CDR3 in amino acids: CASSPVVGGELFF. CDR3 DNA: TGTGCCAGCAGCCCCGTAGTGGGCGGGGAGCTGTTTTTT.

The genes are TRBV20-1 and TRBJ2-7, with 9 bases lining up with TRBD2. V lost 2 bases to trimming and J lost 3 bases; unmatched junction nucleotides: 5. CDR1 is DFQATT and CDR2 is SNEGSKA in the germline V gene (reference sequence). The CDR3 length is 14 residues. The CDR3 protein is CSARSGLAGYEQYF. The CDR3 nucleotides are TGCAGTGCTAGATCGGGACTAGCTGGCTACGAGCAGTACTTC.

The rearrangement links TRBV12-3 or TRBV12-4 to TRBJ1-1, with D tentatively TRBD1 (5 bases). This CDR3 comprises 13 residues. V was shortened by 3 bases and J by 6 bases, with 11 bases between the two germline ends. CDR3 sequence (DNA): TGTGCCAGCAGTTTCTACCCGGGGGCTGAAGCTTTCTTT. Its protein is CASSFYPGAEAFF.